This T cell receptor (beta chain) appears in the sequencing data of a study of blood T cell repertoires in COVID-19. Study information: Acute and convalescent COVID-19 specimens originated in the United States, Italy and Spain. Sources were T cells, B-cell-depleted T cells, or PBMCs; the material itself was cDNA or gDNA.

This clone was picked up one time. This may come from a read error, since a much larger clone is one base off. Source study methods: Amplification of reference gene primers provided the estimated nucleated cell counts. The method was immunoSEQ multiplex PCR; TCRdb's version includes in-frame clones alone and lacks a portion of them. The V and J calls and the clone size are those of that table, but D and trimming were determined from the DNA. The sample includes approximately 190,000 clones, roughly 80% of them seen just once. Per the germline V gene, CDR1 is SGHTA and CDR2 is FQGNSA. The CDR3 is 13 amino acids. J lost 7 bases, V lost 5 bases, and 4 bases had no gene match.

This TCR was sampled from a woman aged 40 to 50 with acute or convalescent COVID-19. The sequenced material came from peripheral blood. This chain uses TRBV7-2 with TRBJ1-5, with 8 bases lining up with TRBD1. For the CDR3, the DNA is TGTGCCAGCAGCCCGGACAGGGTCCAGCCCCAGCATTTT. This sequence encodes CASSPDRVQPQHF. The full variable domain, its missing parts supplied by reference TRBV7-2 and TRBJ1-5, is GAGVSQSPSNKVTEKGKDVELRCDPISGHTALYWYRQSLGQGLEFLIYFQGNSAPDKSGLPSDRFSAERTGGSVSTLTIQRTQQEDSAVYLCASSPDRVQPQHFGDGTRLSIL.